A selection of T cell receptor beta chains follows, all from one sample in a study of cytomegalovirus exposure and HLA in healthy donors. The protocol was immunoSEQ multiplex PCR, while the TCRdb copy is restricted to in-frame clones and leaves out a portion. The table shows some 270,000 clones, with about 80% occurring only once. Specimen: PBMCs. These receptors all stem from a girl aged 2 to 10 in good health and CMV-seronegative. Both conserved end residues are part of each CDR3. D genes are given only for firm matches. The size entry is marked missing in some rows and otherwise reads once, few, many or a size class.

TRBJ2-7 TRBD1 TRBV2 NA TGTGCCAGCAGTGAGTATAGCGGGACAGGGGAAGACTCCTACGAGCAGTACTTC CASSEYSGTGEDSYEQYF
TRBJ1-5 NA TRBV27 NA TGTGCCAGCAGTTTTCAGCGGTTTCAGCCCCAGCATTTT CASSFQRFQPQHF
TRBJ1-5 NA TRBV7-2 NA TGTGCCAGCAGCTTGGACATTCAGCCCCAGCATTTT CASSLDIQPQHF
TRBJ2-1 TRBD2 TRBV2 NA TGTGCCAGCAGTGGGGGACTAGCGGGAGGGAGTAAGCAGTTCTTC CASSGGLAGGSKQFF
TRBJ2-7 TRBD2 TRBV6-1 NA TGTGCCAGCAGTGAAAATCCTCGAATAGCGGGACAACCCTACGAGCAGTACTTC CASSENPRIAGQPYEQYF
TRBJ1-4 TRBD1 TRBV30 NA TGTGCCTCCCAGGGGGCAGGTGATGAAAAACTGTTTTTT CASQGAGDEKLFF
TRBJ1-2 NA TRBV5-1 NA TGCGCCAGCAGCTCCATACCGCAGGGTACTAACTATGGCTACACCTTC CASSSIPQGTNYGYTF
TRBJ1-1 NA TRBV6-1 NA TGTGCCAGCAGTGAAGCGTTAACTGAAGCTTTCTTT CASSEALTEAFF
TRBJ2-1 NA TRBV19 NA TGTGCCAGTAGTATTCGGGGTGCCTACAATGAGCAGTTCTTC CASSIRGAYNEQFF
TRBJ2-7 TRBD1 TRBV7-9 NA TGTTCCAGCAGGCGGACAGGCGGAGACGGCGAGCAGTACTTC CSSRRTGGDGEQYF
TRBJ2-7 NA TRBV7-8 NA TGTGCCAGCAGCTTAGTACCCAGGGCCGAGCAGTACTTC CASSLVPRAEQYF
TRBJ1-1 TRBD1 TRBV27 NA TGTGCCAGCAGCAAACTGAGGACAGGGGGCGTGGGTGAAGCTTTCTTT CASSKLRTGGVGEAFF
TRBJ2-7 TRBD1 TRBV9 once TGTGCCAGCAGCGAAGGACAGGGGTCGTACGAGCAGTACTTC CASSEGQGSYEQYF
TRBJ1-4 TRBD1 TRBV7-8 NA TGTGCCAGCAGCCTTCCGGGACAGGGGGGAACTAATGAAAAACTGTTTTTT CASSLPGQGGTNEKLFF
TRBJ2-7 TRBD1 TRBV11-2 NA TGTGCCAGCAGCCGACAGGGCACCCTTTACGAGCAGTACTTC CASSRQGTLYEQYF
TRBJ1-1 TRBD1 TRBV7-9 NA TGTTCCAGCAGCCAATCGGACAGGGGGCTGTGGAACACTGAAGCTTTCTTT CSSSQSDRGLWNTEAFF
TRBJ2-3 NA TRBV21-1 NA TGTGCCAGCAGCAAAGCCGAGGAGCGGGGCGGGGGCACAGATACGCAGTATTTT CASSKAEERGGGTDTQYF
TRBJ1-5 NA TRBV19 NA TGTGCCAGTAGTATAGATGGGCCCAGCCTTGCAAGCAATCAGCCCCAGCATTTT CASSIDGPSLASNQPQHF
TRBJ2-7 NA TRBV27 NA TGTGCCAGCAGTAGGGACAACGCAGGGTACGAGCAGTACTTC CASSRDNAGYEQYF
TRBJ1-1 NA TRBV28 NA TGTGCCAGCAGATCACCTTCCTATAGGGGAGCTTTCTTT CASRSPSYRGAFF
TRBJ2-7 TRBD2 TRBV5-1 NA TGCGCCAGCGGGACTAGCGGGAGTAACTACGAGCAGTACTTC CASGTSGSNYEQYF
TRBJ2-1 TRBD2 TRBV4-1 NA TGCGCCAGCAGCCAAATACTAGCGGGAGGTGGGAATGAGCAGTTCTTC CASSQILAGGGNEQFF
TRBJ2-5 NA TRBV6-1 NA TGTGCCAGCACCCACGTAGGCGGGGAGCAAGAGACCCAGTACTTC CASTHVGGEQETQYF
TRBJ2-2 TRBD1 TRBV7-9 NA TGTGCCAGCACCCAATCCGGGACAGGGAGCACCGGGGAGCTGTTTTTT CASTQSGTGSTGELFF
TRBJ2-1 NA TRBV23-1 NA TGCGCCAGCAGTCAATCGCGGCCCACCCCCCCACACAATGAGCAGTTCTTC CASSQSRPTPPHNEQFF
TRBJ1-1 NA TRBV7-9 few TGTGCCAGCAGCTCGTTTCCTACTGAAGCTTTCTTT CASSSFPTEAFF
TRBJ2-3 NA TRBV19 NA TGTGCCAGTAGTATATCCGGGGTTAGCACAGATACGCAGTATTTT CASSISGVSTDTQYF
TRBJ2-5 NA TRBV7-9 NA TGTGCCAGCAGCTTAAGAAGGGGGGGCGCCGTCCAAGAGACCCAGTACTTC CASSLRRGGAVQETQYF
TRBJ2-1 NA TRBV7-9 NA TGTGCCAGCAGCTTACCCAGGGTCAGCTACAATGAGCAGTTCTTC CASSLPRVSYNEQFF
TRBJ1-1 NA TRBV28 NA TGTGCCAGCAGTTCCCCCAGGAGGCGCGAAGCTTTCTTT CASSSPRRREAFF
TRBJ1-1 NA TRBV30 few TGTGCCTGGAGGGACAGAATGAGGGGGAACACTGAAGCTTTCTTT CAWRDRMRGNTEAFF